This record looks at one T cell receptor (beta chain) sequence and its context. The CDR3 covers 18 residues. Germline V gene lookup returns CDR1 LGHNA and CDR2 YSLEER. V was clipped by 0 bases and J by 6 bases; unmatched bases: 15. This table comes from immunoSEQ multiplex PCR, and its TCRdb copy is limited to in-frame clones, with some not included. The repertoire holds 45,000 to 60,000 clones, with 70% to 90% as singletons. The data stem from a study of T cell changes during pregnancy in multiple sclerosis. The chain employs TRBV4-3 and TRBJ2-3; TRBD2 matches 7 bases. The clonotype comes from a female donor with multiple sclerosis, enrolled in a pregnancy study. The input for sequencing was peripheral blood, taken in the first trimester of pregnancy. CDR3 sequence (DNA): TGCGCCAGCAGCCAAGACACCCCGCGGGGAGTCGGGGGGGATACGCAGTATTTT. It encodes CASSQDTPRGVGGDTQYF.